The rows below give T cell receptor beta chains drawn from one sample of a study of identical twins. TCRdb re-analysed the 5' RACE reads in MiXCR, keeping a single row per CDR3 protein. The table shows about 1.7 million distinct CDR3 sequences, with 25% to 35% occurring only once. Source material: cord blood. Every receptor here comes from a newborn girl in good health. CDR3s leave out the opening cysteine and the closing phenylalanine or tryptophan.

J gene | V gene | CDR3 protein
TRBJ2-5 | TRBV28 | ARNNPRDYIQETQY
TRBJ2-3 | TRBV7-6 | ASSPLRLAGGLGDTQY
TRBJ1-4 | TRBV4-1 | ASSRSPMGEKLF
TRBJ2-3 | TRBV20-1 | SASDGTSAFTDTQY
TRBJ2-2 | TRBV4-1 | ASSHSSPGLSIGELF
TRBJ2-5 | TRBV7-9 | ASRSLTSGVETQY
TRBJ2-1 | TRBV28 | ASSLSLGNEQF
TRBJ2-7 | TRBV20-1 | SARTSSSYEQY
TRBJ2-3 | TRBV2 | ASSSSKGHTQY
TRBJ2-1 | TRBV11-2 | ASSLVAGGPIYVDANEQF
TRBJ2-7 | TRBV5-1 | ASSLEGRYEQY
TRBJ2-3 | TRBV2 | ASSDWGATDTQY
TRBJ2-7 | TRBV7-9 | ASSPGDYSYEQY
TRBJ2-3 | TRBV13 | ASSSRGGTTDTQY
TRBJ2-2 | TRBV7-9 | ASIQGNTGELF
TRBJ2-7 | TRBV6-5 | ASSPLGTRTYEQY
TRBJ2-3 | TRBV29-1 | SVRDRRTDTQY
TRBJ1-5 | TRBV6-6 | ASINEGRRNSNQPQH
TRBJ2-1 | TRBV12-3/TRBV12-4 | ANSSGYNEQF
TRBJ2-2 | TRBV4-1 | ASSPGLAGVWTGELF
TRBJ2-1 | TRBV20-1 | SAREGTGGYNEQF
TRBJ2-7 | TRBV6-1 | ASSSSLSSYEQY
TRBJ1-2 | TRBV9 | ASSLDGPTYGYT
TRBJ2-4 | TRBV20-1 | SASPYQGLKNIQY
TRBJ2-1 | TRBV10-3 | AISESSEQF
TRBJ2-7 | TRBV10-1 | ASSESATRGNEQY
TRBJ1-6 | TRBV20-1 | SAWGQGAYNSPLH